This TCR beta chain emerged from a study of T cells after posttransplantation cyclophosphamide. Germline V gene sequence: CDR1 SGHVS, CDR2 FQNEAQ. The ends lost 3 bases at V and 5 bases at J; junction bases unmatched: 11. The CDR3 is made up of 16 amino acids. Generated by immunoSEQ multiplex PCR, the TCRdb table keeps only in-frame clones and is missing some. This table has roughly 42,000 clones, 90% appearing once. Cyclophosphamide on days +3 and +4 followed busulfan-fludarabine conditioning and a marrow graft. V and J are TRBV7-8 and TRBJ2-5; 8 positions match TRBD2. This sequence originates from a male patient between 60 and 69 years old who received an allogeneic stem cell transplant from a related donor and was CMV-positive. Some of the T cells might come from the graft donor. This specimen consisted of PBMCs, obtained around 67 days after allogeneic stem cell transplant with posttransplant cyclophosphamide. CDR3 nucleotides: TGTGCCAGCAGCTTCAGGGACGGGGGGGCTTGGGAGACCCAGTACTTC. This gives the protein CASSFRDGGAWETQYF.